Listed here are 17 T cell receptor beta chains from one sample, sequenced in a study of glioma-infiltrating T cells. Using RNA template, CDR3s of TCR alpha and beta were amplified with iRepertoire arm-PCR. One entry per CDR3 protein results from TCRdb running MiXCR on the multiplex PCR reads. Of under 50,000 distinct CDR3 sequences listed, 20% to 25% are singletons. The specimen was glioma tissue, nonneoplastic brain tissue, or PBMCs (not recorded which). The receptors were gathered from a human donor with low-grade glioma or glioblastoma, undergoing nonglioma brain surgery, or in good health (not recorded which).

In this sample, this clonotype turned up many times. The rearrangement links TRBV4-2 to TRBJ1-1; 9 positions match TRBD1. The CDR3 contains 16 residues. V lost 0 bases to trimming and J lost 3 bases; unmatched junction nucleotides: 5. Germline-derived CDR1 and CDR2 are LGHNA and YNFKEQ. The CDR3 coding sequence is TGTGCCAGCAGCCAAGATTGGCGACAGGGGGACACTGAAGCTTTCTTT. This encodes CASSQDWRQGDTEAFF.

The table lists this clonotype with many counts. V gene TRBV3-1 combines with J gene TRBJ1-2; TRBD1 matches 7 bases. The CDR3 is 12 amino acids. The V gene end was trimmed by 6 bases and the J gene end by 6 bases; junction bases not matched to a gene: 4. Germline V lookup: CDR1 LGHDT, CDR2 YNNKEL (reference sequence). This CDR3 is CASRTGMDGYTF. The CDR3, as DNA: TGTGCCAGCAGGACAGGGATGGATGGCTACACCTTC.

This clonotype was picked up many times. CDR3 in DNA: TGTGCCAGTAGTCCCCGGGACAGGCGAAATCAGCCCCAGCATTTT. It translates to CASSPRDRRNQPQHF. V is TRBV19 and J is TRBJ1-5; 8 positions agree with TRBD1. V was pared by 5 bases and J by 4 bases, with 7 bases of the junction left unmatched. The germline gives CDR1 LNHDA, CDR2 SQIVND (reference sequence). The CDR3 is 15 amino acids.

The chain carries TRBV11-2 and TRBJ2-3, with D possibly TRBD1 on 5 matching bases. The CDR3 totals 14 residues. The germline V and J ends were trimmed by 0 bases and 4 bases, with 8 bases remaining between them. Looked up from germline, CDR1 is SGHAT and CDR2 is FQNNGV. CDR3 nucleotide sequence: TGTGCCAGCAGCTTAGACAAGGGGTCAGATACGCAGTATTTT. As protein: CASSLDKGSDTQYF.

This clonotype was counted at least ten times. The gene calls are TRBV5-1 and TRBJ1-2; TRBD1 is a possible D gene (6 bases). CDR3 size: 13 residues. Per germline, CDR1 SGHRS and CDR2 YFSETQ. V lost 5 bases to trimming and J lost 8 bases, with 16 bases between them. The CDR3 reads CASRPPGGGGYTF. The CDR3 nucleotides read TGCGCCAGCAGACCGCCGGGGGGCGGAGGCTACACCTTC. The full variable domain, with the rest looked up from reference TRBV5-1 and TRBJ1-2, is KAGVTQTPRYLIKTRGQQVTLSCSPISGHRSVSWYQQTPGQGLQFLFEYFSETQRNKGNFPGRFSGRQFSNSRSEMNVSTLELGDSALYLCASRPPGGGGYTFGSGTRLTVV.

This clonotype was observed at least ten times. The chain couples TRBV5-1 to TRBJ2-7; no clear D. In germline, CDR1 is SGHRS, CDR2 YFSETQ. The V gene lost 0 bases and the J gene lost 3 bases, with 13 bases spanning the gap. The CDR3 length is 15 residues. CDR3 nucleotides: TGCGCCAGCAGCTTGGGCCCCCTGGTAAGCTACGAGCAGTACTTC. This codes for CASSLGPLVSYEQYF.

The chain recombines TRBV15 with TRBJ1-1; D is perhaps TRBD1 (5 bases). The germline V gene encodes CDR1 LNHNV and CDR2 YYDKDF (reference sequence). The CDR3 contains 16 residues. Trimming cost V 3 bases and J 0 bases, with 14 bases left between them. The CDR3 loop reads CATSSPGRGVNTEAFF. DNA for the CDR3: TGTGCCACCAGCAGTCCGGGACGGGGGGTGAACACTGAAGCTTTCTTT. Variable domain in full (rest from reference TRBV15 and TRBJ1-1): DAMVIQNPRYQVTQFGKPVTLSCSQTLNHNVMYWYQQKSSQAPKLLFHYYDKDFNNEADTPDNFQSRRPNTSFCFLDIRSPGLGDTAMYLCATSSPGRGVNTEAFFGQGTRLTVV.

This clonotype was seen at least ten times. The CDR3 sequence: CASSPNRQADYGYTF. In DNA form, the CDR3 reads TGTGCCAGCTCACCAAATCGACAGGCGGACTATGGCTACACCTTC. The chain recombines TRBV18 with TRBJ1-2; possible D gene TRBD1, 6 bases. Germline V lookup: CDR1 KGHSH, CDR2 LQKENI. The CDR3 length is 15 residues. Between the trimmed V and J ends, which lost 2 bases and 3 bases, there was a span of 13 bases.

This clonotype has a count of ten or more. The rearrangement links TRBV4-3 to TRBJ1-1; D is uncertain. V was trimmed by 1 base and J by 1 base, leaving 7 bases between them. The length of the CDR3 is 14 residues. Germline lookup yields CDR1 LGHNA and CDR2 YSLEER. In DNA form, the CDR3 reads TGCGCCAGCAGCCAAGTTGGGCCGAACACTGAAGCTTTCTTT. This gives the protein CASSQVGPNTEAFF.

Notes on this clonotype: A much larger clone lies a single base off, so this may be a read error. The chain is built from TRBV18 and TRBJ2-2; unclear D gene. The V end was cut by 2 bases, the J end by 6 bases, with 7 bases between. This CDR3 has 13 residues. The germline V gene encodes CDR1 KGHSH and CDR2 LQKENI. CDR3 region: CASSPVGAGELFF. CDR3 nucleotides: TGTGCCAGCTCACCAGTTGGAGCCGGGGAGCTGTTTTTT.

This clonotype was detected many times. V and J are TRBV7-9 and TRBJ2-3; 10 bases line up with TRBD2. The CDR3 sequence is 16 residues long. V was clipped by 3 bases and J by 4 bases; unmatched bases: 7. Germline loops: CDR1 SEHNR, CDR2 FQNEAQ (reference sequence). In DNA, the CDR3 is TGTGCCAGCAGCTTTCCCCTAGCGGGGGACGCAGATACGCAGTATTTT. As protein: CASSFPLAGDADTQYF.

This clonotype has only a few counts. The chain is built from TRBV4-2 and TRBJ2-7; 8 bases map to TRBD2. The junction had 9 bases not matched to a gene; V was cut back by 1 base and J by 4 bases. CDR3 length: 16 residues. Germline V gene sequence: CDR1 LGHNA, CDR2 YNFKEQ. The CDR3 is CASSQGKAGARYEQYF. DNA for the CDR3: TGTGCCAGCAGCCAAGGAAAAGCGGGAGCCCGGTACGAGCAGTACTTC.

The sample holds a few counts of this clonotype. The rearrangement links TRBV4-2 to TRBJ2-1; 8 bases fit TRBD2. J lost 6 bases, V lost 2 bases, and 9 bases had no gene match. CDR3 length equals 16 residues. Germline values: CDR1 LGHNA, CDR2 YNFKEQ. CDR3 DNA sequence: TGTGCCAGCAGCCAAATAGTTGGCGGGGGGAGCAATGAGCAGTTCTTC. Encoded protein: CASSQIVGGGSNEQFF.

This clonotype ranks as medium-sized (0.01 to 0.1%). J is TRBJ1-1 and V is TRBV6-1, with no clear D. V was shortened by 8 bases and J by 0 bases, with 10 bases between the two germline ends. CDR3 length: 13 amino acids. Germline V lookup: CDR1 MNHNS, CDR2 SASEGT. The CDR3 region has the DNA TGTGCCAGCCTCGCAGCCTTGAACACTGAAGCTTTCTTT. It translates to CASLAALNTEAFF.

The table lists this clonotype with many counts. The chain joins TRBV20-1 to TRBJ2-5; D gene unclear. CDR1 DFQATT and CDR2 SNEGSKA come from the germline V gene (reference sequence). The CDR3 is made up of 13 amino acids. Trimming pared 0 bases from V and 4 bases from J, leaving 9 bases between. As DNA, the CDR3 is TGCAGTGCTAGAGATAATTCTGGAGAGACCCAGTACTTC. Protein sequence: CSARDNSGETQYF.

This clonotype was recorded many times. This chain connects TRBV19 to TRBJ1-4; 7 bases are a match to TRBD1. V trimming: 8 bases; J trimming: 8 bases; junction bases outside the gene matches: 5. The germline V gene encodes CDR1 LNHDA and CDR2 SQIVND (reference sequence). The CDR3 is made up of 12 amino acids. The CDR3 reads CASGDRREKLFF. Here the CDR3 DNA reads TGTGCCAGTGGGGACAGACGGGAAAAACTGTTTTTT.

This clonotype was observed many times. The chain is built from TRBV12-3 or TRBV12-4 and TRBJ1-2; the match to TRBD1 covers 12 bases. The J segment lost 6 bases and the V segment lost 4 bases, leaving 9 bases of the junction unmatched. This CDR3 is 16 amino acids long. The CDR3 nucleotides read TGTGCCAGCAGTTACCCGGGACAGGGGGCGCAGGATGGCTACACCTTC. This translates into CASSYPGQGAQDGYTF.